This T cell receptor beta chain stems from a study of CD8+ T cells in alopecia areata. The wider study: Treated patients were given 5 to 10 mg oral tofacitinib twice daily.

Alopecia areata patients provided lesional scalp punch biopsies and peripheral blood. Researchers picked out CD4+ and CD8+ T cells from PBMCs by sorting. CDR1 and CDR2 (germline): SEHNR, FQNEAQ (reference sequence). The junction had 7 bases not matched to a gene; V was cut back by 4 bases and J by 2 bases. The CDR3 covers 15 residues. As for this clone: Its antigen is not known.

In each case, RNA was isolated and then reverse transcribed into cDNA as the sequencing template. Libraries were prepared by immunoSEQ multiplex PCR; TCRdb keeps only in-frame clonotypes and omits some of them. Altogether around 160,000 clones are present, over 70% being singletons, with the ten largest covering more than 13%. Points from the study as a whole: Elevated clonality characterized lesional scalp relative to normal scalp, particularly in alopecia totalis/universalis.

The sequenced sample was CD8+ T cells sorted from blood, obtained at week 0. This TCR was recovered from a human donor with alopecia areata. The V and J genes are TRBV7-9 and TRBJ2-7; 8 nucleotides align to TRBD2. DNA of the CDR3: TGTGCCAGCAGCTACCCACTAGCGGCAGCCTACGAGCAGTACTTC. Its translation: CASSYPLAAAYEQYF.